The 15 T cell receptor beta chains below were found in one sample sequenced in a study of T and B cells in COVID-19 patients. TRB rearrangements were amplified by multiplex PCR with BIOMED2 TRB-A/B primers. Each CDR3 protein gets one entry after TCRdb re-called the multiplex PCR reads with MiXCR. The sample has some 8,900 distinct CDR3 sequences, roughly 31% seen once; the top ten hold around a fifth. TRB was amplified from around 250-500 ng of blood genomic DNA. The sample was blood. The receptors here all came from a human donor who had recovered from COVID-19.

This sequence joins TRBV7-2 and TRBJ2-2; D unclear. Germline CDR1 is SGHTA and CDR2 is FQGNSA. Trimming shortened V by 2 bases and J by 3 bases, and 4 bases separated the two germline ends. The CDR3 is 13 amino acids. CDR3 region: CASSLKDTGELFF. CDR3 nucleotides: TGTGCCAGCAGCTTAAAAGACACCGGGGAGCTGTTTTTT.

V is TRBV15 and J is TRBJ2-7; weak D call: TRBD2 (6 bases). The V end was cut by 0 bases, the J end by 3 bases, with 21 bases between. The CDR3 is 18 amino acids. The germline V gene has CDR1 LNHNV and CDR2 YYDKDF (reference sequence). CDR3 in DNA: TGTGCCACCAGCAGAGATCAGGGAGGCGGGTTGGGGATCTACGAGCAGTACTTC. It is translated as CATSRDQGGGLGIYEQYF.

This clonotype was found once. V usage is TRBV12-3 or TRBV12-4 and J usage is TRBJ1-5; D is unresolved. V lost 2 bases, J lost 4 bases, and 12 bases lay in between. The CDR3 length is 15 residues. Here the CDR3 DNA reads TGTGCCAGCAGTTTACCCAGTGTGGGGAATCAGCCCCAGCATTTT. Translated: CASSLPSVGNQPQHF.

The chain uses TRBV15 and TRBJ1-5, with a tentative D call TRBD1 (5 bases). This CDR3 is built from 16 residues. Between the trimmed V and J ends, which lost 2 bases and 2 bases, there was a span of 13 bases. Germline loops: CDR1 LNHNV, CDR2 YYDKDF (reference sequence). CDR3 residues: CATSRKTGSGNQPQHF. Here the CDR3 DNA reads TGTGCCACCAGCAGAAAAACAGGTAGCGGCAATCAGCCCCAGCATTTT.

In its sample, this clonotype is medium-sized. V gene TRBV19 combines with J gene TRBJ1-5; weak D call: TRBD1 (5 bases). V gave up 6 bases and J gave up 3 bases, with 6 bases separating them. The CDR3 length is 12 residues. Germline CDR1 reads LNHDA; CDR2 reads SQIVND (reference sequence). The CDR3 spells CASRQDNQPQHF. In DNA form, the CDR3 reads TGTGCCAGTAGACAGGACAATCAGCCCCAGCATTTT.

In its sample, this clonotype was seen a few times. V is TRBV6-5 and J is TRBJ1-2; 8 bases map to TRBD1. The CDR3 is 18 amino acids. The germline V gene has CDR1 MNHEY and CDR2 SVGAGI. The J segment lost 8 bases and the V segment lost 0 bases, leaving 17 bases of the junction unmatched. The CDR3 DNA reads TGTGCCAGCAGTTACTCGAATTGGTTCGGGCAGGGGGCTGAGGGCTACACCTTC. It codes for CASSYSNWFGQGAEGYTF.

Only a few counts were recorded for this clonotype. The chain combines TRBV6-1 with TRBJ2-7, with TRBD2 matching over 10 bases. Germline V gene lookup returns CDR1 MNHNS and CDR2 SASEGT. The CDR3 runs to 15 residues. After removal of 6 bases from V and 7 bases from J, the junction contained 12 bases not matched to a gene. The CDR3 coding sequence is TGTGCCAGCAGGGGGGAAGCGGGGGGGCCGTTTGAGCAGTACTTC. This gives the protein CASRGEAGGPFEQYF.

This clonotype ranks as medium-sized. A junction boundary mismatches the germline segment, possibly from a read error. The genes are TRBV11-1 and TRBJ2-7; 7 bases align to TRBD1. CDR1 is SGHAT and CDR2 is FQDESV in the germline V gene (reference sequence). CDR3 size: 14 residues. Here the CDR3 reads CASSPESTGYGQYF. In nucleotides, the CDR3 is TGTGCCAGCAGCCCTGAATCGACAGGGTACGGGCAGTACTTC.

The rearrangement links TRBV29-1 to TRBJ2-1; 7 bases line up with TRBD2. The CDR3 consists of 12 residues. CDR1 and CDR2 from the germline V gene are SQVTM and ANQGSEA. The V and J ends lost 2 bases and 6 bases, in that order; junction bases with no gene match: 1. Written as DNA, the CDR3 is TGCAGCGTTGAACCGGGGGGCAATGAGCAGTTCTTC. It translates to CSVEPGGNEQFF.

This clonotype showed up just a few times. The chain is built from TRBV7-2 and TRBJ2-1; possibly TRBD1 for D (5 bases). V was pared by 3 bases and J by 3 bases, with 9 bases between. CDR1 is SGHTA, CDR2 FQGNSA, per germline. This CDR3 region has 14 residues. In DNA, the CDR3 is TGTGCCAGCAGCTTCGACAGAAACTACAATGAGCAGTTCTTC. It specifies CASSFDRNYNEQFF.

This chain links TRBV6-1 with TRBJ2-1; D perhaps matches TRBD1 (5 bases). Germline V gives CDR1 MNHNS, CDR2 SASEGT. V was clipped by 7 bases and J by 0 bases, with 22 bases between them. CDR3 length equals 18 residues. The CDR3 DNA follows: TGTGCCAGCATCAATAAACCAGGGCTACCAGGCTCCTACAATGAGCAGTTCTTC. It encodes CASINKPGLPGSYNEQFF.

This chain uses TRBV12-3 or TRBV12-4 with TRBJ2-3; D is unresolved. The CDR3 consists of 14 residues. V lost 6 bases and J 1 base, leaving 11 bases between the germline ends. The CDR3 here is CASSLTWGTDTQYF. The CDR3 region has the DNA TGTGCCAGCAGCCTGACATGGGGCACAGATACGCAGTATTTT.

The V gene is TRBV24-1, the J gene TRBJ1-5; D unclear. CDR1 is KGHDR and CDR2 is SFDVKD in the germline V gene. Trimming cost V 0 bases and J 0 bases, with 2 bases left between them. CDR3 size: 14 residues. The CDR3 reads CATSDLHSNQPQHF. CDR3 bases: TGTGCCACCAGTGATTTGCATAGCAATCAGCCCCAGCATTTT.

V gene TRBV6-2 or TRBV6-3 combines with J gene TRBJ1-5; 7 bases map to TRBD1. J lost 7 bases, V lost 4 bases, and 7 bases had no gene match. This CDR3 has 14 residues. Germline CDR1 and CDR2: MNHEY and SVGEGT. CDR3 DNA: TGTGCCAGCAGTTCCTACAGGGGTGGGCAGCCCCAGCATTTT. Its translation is CASSSYRGGQPQHF.

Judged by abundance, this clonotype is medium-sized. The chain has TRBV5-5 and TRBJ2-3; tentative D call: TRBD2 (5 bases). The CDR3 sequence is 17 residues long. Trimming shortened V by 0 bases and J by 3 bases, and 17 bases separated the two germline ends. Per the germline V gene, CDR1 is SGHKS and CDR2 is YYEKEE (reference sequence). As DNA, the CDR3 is TGTGCCAGCAGCTTGGGATCGGGGATCGGGTTGACAGATACGCAGTATTTT. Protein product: CASSLGSGIGLTDTQYF. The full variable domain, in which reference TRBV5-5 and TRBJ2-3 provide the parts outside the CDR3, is DAGVTQSPTHLIKTRGQQVTLRCSPISGHKSVSWYQQVLGQGPQFIFQYYEKEERGRGNFPDRFSARQFPNYSSELNVNALLLGDSALYLCASSLGSGIGLTDTQYFGPGTRLTVL.